This is a list of T cell receptor beta chains from one sample in a study of blood T cell repertoires in COVID-19. Here immunoSEQ multiplex PCR was the method, and the copy in TCRdb shows in-frame clones only, minus some. The sample lists around 320,000 clones, 85% to 90% occurring once. Source material: PBMCs or T cells enriched from blood (not recorded which). These receptors originate from a woman aged 18-29 years with acute COVID-19. The CDR3 runs from the conserved cysteine through the conserved F or W. A D gene is named only where the DNA matches it firmly. Only part of the rows carry a size: once, few, many, or a class if the clone is expanded.

j_call	clone_size	v_call	d_call	cdr3_nt	cdr3_aa
TRBJ1-3	once	TRBV28	NA	TGTGCCAGCAGTCCCAGATCCGGACACGCAGAACTCTCTGGAAACACCATATATTTT	CASSPRSGHAELSGNTIYF
TRBJ1-5	NA	TRBV28	NA	TGTGCCAGCAGTCCCCTCGCCCAGGCCCAGCATTTT	CASSPLAQAQHF
TRBJ2-1	NA	TRBV3-1/TRBV3-2	NA	TGTGCCAGCAGCCAACGGTGGAGAGAGCAGTTCTTC	CASSQRWREQFF
TRBJ2-7	NA	TRBV5-1	TRBD1	TGCGCCAGCAGACCCGGACAGGGGGCCACCTACGAGCAGTACTTC	CASRPGQGATYEQYF
TRBJ2-7	NA	TRBV5-5	NA	TGTGCCAGCAGCTTACACCGATCTAGCGTCCTGGAGCAGTACTTC	CASSLHRSSVLEQYF
TRBJ1-4	NA	TRBV28	NA	TGTGCCAGCAGTTTAGCTAGTGTCTCCAATGAAAAACTGTTTTTT	CASSLASVSNEKLFF
TRBJ2-2	NA	TRBV4-1	TRBD2	TGCGCCAGCAGCCAAGATAAAGCTAGCGGGAGGAAAGGCACCGGGGAGCTGTTTTTT	CASSQDKASGRKGTGELFF
TRBJ2-3	few	TRBV3-1/TRBV3-2	TRBD2	TGTGCCAGCAGCCCAGGGACTAGCGGGACAGATACGCAGTATTTT	CASSPGTSGTDTQYF
TRBJ1-2	NA	TRBV28	NA	TGTGCCAGCAGTTCCGCAGGGAGGACTATTGATGGCTACACCTTC	CASSSAGRTIDGYTF
TRBJ2-1	NA	TRBV7-7	NA	TGTGCTAGCAGCGTCGCGGGTCTCTTCAATGAGCAGTTCTTC	CASSVAGLFNEQFF
TRBJ2-3	NA	TRBV20-1	NA	TGCAGTGCTCTTTTTCTGGATACGCAGTATTTT	CSALFLDTQYF
TRBJ1-1	NA	TRBV27	TRBD1	TGTGCCAGCAGTTTTAAGGGGGCCACTGAAGCTTTCTTT	CASSFKGATEAFF
TRBJ2-7	NA	TRBV15	NA	TGTGCCACCAGCAGAGTTGATGAGGGAGAGCAGTACTTC	CATSRVDEGEQYF
TRBJ2-2	NA	TRBV7-3	TRBD2	TGTGCCAGCAGCTTAACCCCAGGGACTAGCGGAGGACACACCGGGGAGCTGTTTTTT	CASSLTPGTSGGHTGELFF
TRBJ1-1	few	TRBV18	NA	TGTGCCAGCTCATACAGGGCCTTGGGTGAAGCTTTCTTT	CASSYRALGEAFF
TRBJ2-2	NA	TRBV6-5	TRBD1	TGTGCCAGCAGTCGGACAGGGTGGTTCACCGGGGAGCTGTTTTTT	CASSRTGWFTGELFF
TRBJ1-3	NA	TRBV7-9	NA	TGTGCCAGCAGCAAAATTGGCGGGGGTTCTCGTCGCTCTGGAAACACCATATATTTT	CASSKIGGGSRRSGNTIYF